The 18 T cell receptor beta chains presented below share a single source sample, sequenced in a study of T cells in Graves' hyperthyroidism and ophthalmopathy. It was RNA transcripts that yielded the amplified TCR beta CDR3 regions. HTBI primers were used for first-round RT-PCR of the TCR CDR3. TCRdb independently ran MiXCR on the multiplex PCR reads; one entry per CDR3 protein. The sample has 190,000 or so distinct CDR3 sequences, roughly 18% seen once. Sequenced: blood. Receptors were obtained from a man aged 35 to 55 with Graves' hyperthyroidism.

This clonotype was detected a few times. This chain links TRBV28 with TRBJ2-7; a weak D match, TRBD2 (5 bases). V lost 6 bases to trimming and J lost 3 bases, with 18 bases between them. The CDR3 is 15 amino acids. Germline values: CDR1 MDHEN, CDR2 SYDVKM. The CDR3 loop is CASSQIGLYGYEQYF. CDR3 bases: TGTGCCAGCAGCCAAATTGGACTTTACGGCTACGAGCAGTACTTC.

The table lists this clonotype with many counts. This chain uses TRBV28 with TRBJ1-1, with TRBD1 matching over 8 bases. This CDR3 region has 17 residues. Germline V gives CDR1 MDHEN, CDR2 SYDVKM. V gave up 4 bases and J gave up 0 bases; unmatched junction bases: 10. The CDR3 loop reads CASSSPGQATMNTEAFF. DNA for the CDR3: TGTGCCAGCAGTTCCCCGGGACAGGCTACCATGAACACTGAAGCTTTCTTT.

This clonotype was seen at least ten times. The chain joins TRBV7-8 to TRBJ1-1, with a tentative D call TRBD1 (6 bases). Trimming pared 2 bases from V and 3 bases from J, leaving 16 bases between. This CDR3 is built from 16 residues. Germline CDR1 is SGHVS and CDR2 is FQNEAQ. The CDR3 coding sequence is TGTGCCAGCAGCTTACAACCCCAGGGGTCCCACACTGAAGCTTTCTTT. It codes for CASSLQPQGSHTEAFF.

The sample holds many counts of this clonotype. The J gene is TRBJ1-4, the V gene TRBV28, with a possible D match to TRBD1 (5 bases). The germline gives CDR1 MDHEN, CDR2 SYDVKM. CDR3 size: 14 residues. The V end was cut by 4 bases, the J end by 7 bases, with 13 bases between. The CDR3 DNA follows: TGTGCCAGCAGTTCCCCCGGCAGGGCTGAAAAACTGTTTTTT. It yields the protein CASSSPGRAEKLFF.

This clonotype was observed many times. This chain connects TRBV20-1 to TRBJ2-5; 11 nucleotides match TRBD1. J lost 5 bases, V lost 4 bases, and 9 bases had no gene match. The CDR3 spans 15 residues. Germline V CDR1 and CDR2: DFQATT, SNEGSKA (reference sequence). CDR3 sequence: CSANSPGQGVETQYF. CDR3 bases: TGCAGTGCTAACTCTCCGGGACAGGGGGTTGAGACCCAGTACTTC.

This clonotype appeared many times. The V and J genes are TRBV10-3 and TRBJ2-1; 8 bases fit TRBD2. This CDR3 has 14 residues. V gave up 11 bases and J gave up 4 bases; unmatched junction bases: 10. The V gene's germline CDR1 is ENHRY and CDR2 SYGVKD. The CDR3 nucleotides are TGTGCCTCCGGGGGGGGAGTCTCTTACAATGAGCAGTTCTTC. Translated: CASGGGVSYNEQFF.

The sample holds many counts of this clonotype. The V gene is TRBV2, the J gene TRBJ2-3; TRBD1 might be the D (5 bases). Germline V CDR1 and CDR2: SNHLY, FYNNEI. V dropped 4 bases and J dropped 4 bases, with 12 bases sitting between them. This CDR3 region has 14 residues. Here the CDR3 DNA reads TGTGCCAGCAGTGGGGCAGGGAAAGCAGATACGCAGTATTTT. Residues: CASSGAGKADTQYF.

This clonotype appeared a few times. The V gene is TRBV30, the J gene TRBJ2-7, with D possibly being TRBD1 (6 bases). The CDR3 totals 13 residues. Germline V CDR1 and CDR2: GTSNPN, SVGIG (reference sequence). The germline V and J ends were trimmed by 0 bases and 1 base, with 7 bases remaining between them. DNA for the CDR3: TGTGCCTGGAGTGTACAGGGATCCTACGAGCAGTACTTC. Translated, it gives CAWSVQGSYEQYF.

This clonotype occurred many times. This sequence joins TRBV18 and TRBJ2-5, with D possibly being TRBD1 (5 bases). The CDR3 totals 15 residues. Germline CDR1 reads KGHSH; CDR2 reads LQKENI. Trimming shortened V by 3 bases and J by 1 base, and 12 bases separated the two germline ends. The CDR3 nucleotides read TGTGCCAGCTCACCCCAGGCAGGGCCCCAAGAGACCCAGTACTTC. Translating it yields CASSPQAGPQETQYF.

About this clonotype itself: This may be a read error: a much more frequent sequence differs by one nucleotide. The chain recombines TRBV7-9 with TRBJ1-5; tentative D call: TRBD1 (6 bases). The germline CDR1 and CDR2 sequences are SEHNR and FQNEAQ (reference sequence). The CDR3 has 17 amino acids. Deletions cut 5 bases from V and 2 bases from J, with 19 bases between. The CDR3 sequence is CASSLGRAGDGNQPQHF. CDR3 DNA: TGTGCCAGCAGCCTCGGGCGTGCAGGGGATGGCAATCAGCCCCAGCATTTT.

This clonotype was recorded a few times. The chain employs TRBV15 and TRBJ1-3, with no clear D. Germline V gene data show CDR1 as LNHNV and CDR2 as YYDKDF (reference sequence). There are 15 residues in the CDR3. The V and J ends lost 3 bases and 0 bases respectively, with 9 bases between them. In DNA, the CDR3 is TGTGCCACCAGCAGGGAGGAGGCCTCTGGAAACACCATATATTTT. This codes for CATSREEASGNTIYF.

The table lists this clonotype with many counts. In DNA, the CDR3 is TGTGCCAGCAGCGTAGACATACAGAACACTGAAGCTTTCTTT. Translation gives CASSVDIQNTEAFF. The gene calls are TRBV11-1 and TRBJ1-1; D is uncertain. The germline V gene has CDR1 SGHAT and CDR2 FQDESV (reference sequence). The CDR3 has 14 amino acids. V shed 5 bases and J shed 1 base, with 11 bases lying between them.

This clonotype has at least ten counts. The V and J genes are TRBV28 and TRBJ1-3, with 7 bases aligning to TRBD1. J was trimmed by 0 bases and V by 5 bases; bases with no gene match: 10. The CDR3 extends over 17 amino acids. Germline lookup yields CDR1 MDHEN and CDR2 SYDVKM. The chain's CDR3 is CASSQPGQPHSGNTIYF. The CDR3 nucleotides are TGTGCCAGCAGTCAACCGGGACAGCCCCACTCTGGAAACACCATATATTTT. Variable domain in full (rest from reference TRBV28 and TRBJ1-3): DVKVTQSSRYLVKRTGEKVFLECVQDMDHENMFWYRQDPGLGLRLIYFSYDVKMKEKGDIPEGYSVSREKKERFSLILESASTNQTSMYLCASSQPGQPHSGNTIYFGEGSWLTVV.

This clonotype was observed many times. This CDR3 is CASSVNGGEQYF. CDR3 sequence (DNA): TGTGCCAGCAGCGTAAACGGTGGCGAGCAGTACTTC. The rearrangement uses TRBV9 and TRBJ2-7, with D unresolved. CDR1 and CDR2 from the germline V gene are SGDLS and YYNGEE. This CDR3 region has 12 residues. Trimming pared 1 base from V and 6 bases from J, leaving 8 bases between.

This clonotype has at least ten counts. This chain links TRBV6-1 with TRBJ1-1; D uncertain. The V and J ends lost 5 bases and 6 bases respectively, with 13 bases between them. CDR3 length: 13 amino acids. Germline CDR1 reads MNHNS; CDR2 reads SASEGT. CDR3 bases: TGTGCCAGCAGTTCGAACACCGGCCCTGAAGCTTTCTTT. This codes for CASSSNTGPEAFF.

This rearrangement joins TRBV6-1 to TRBJ2-2; 8 nucleotides align to TRBD2. Trimming cost V 3 bases and J 6 bases; bases outside gene matches: 6. CDR1 MNHNS and CDR2 SASEGT come from the germline V gene. The CDR3 is made up of 15 amino acids. This CDR3 is CASSDIASGSGELFF. CDR3 nucleotides: TGTGCCAGCAGTGACATCGCTAGCGGGTCCGGGGAGCTGTTTTTT.

This clonotype was seen more than once but under ten times. The chain couples TRBV4-3 to TRBJ2-1, with TRBD2 matching 16 bases. V trimming: 3 bases; J trimming: 6 bases; junction bases outside the gene matches: 5. CDR3 length equals 17 residues. The V gene's germline CDR1 is LGHNA and CDR2 YSLEER. The CDR3 coding sequence is TGCGCCAGCAGCCAGGGGACTAGCGGGGGGGCCTTCAATGAGCAGTTCTTC. Translation gives CASSQGTSGGAFNEQFF.

This clonotype was picked up a small number of times. The chain employs TRBV9 and TRBJ1-5, with D uncertain. Germline V gene lookup returns CDR1 SGDLS and CDR2 YYNGEE. Trimming stripped 0 bases from V and 0 bases from J, with 7 bases between. CDR3 length equals 15 residues. CDR3 in amino acids: CASSVGRDSNQPQHF. The CDR3 bases are TGTGCCAGCAGCGTAGGGAGGGATAGCAATCAGCCCCAGCATTTT.